This passage covers 20 T cell receptor beta chains from one sample sequenced in a study of blood T cell repertoires in COVID-19. The assay was immunoSEQ multiplex PCR, and TCRdb's table has in-frame clones only and misses some. The data hold 200,000 to 300,000 clones, with 80% to 90% observed a single time. What was sequenced was PBMCs or T cells enriched from blood (not recorded which). Receptors were obtained from a man aged 40-55 years who had recovered from COVID-19.

The rearrangement uses TRBV19 and TRBJ2-6, with D tentatively TRBD2 (6 bases). The CDR3 length is 17 residues. Trimming took 4 bases from V and 3 from J, leaving 16 bases between them. From germline, CDR1 is LNHDA and CDR2 SQIVND (reference sequence). The CDR3 loop is CASSTEAGTFGANVLTF. DNA of the CDR3: TGTGCCAGTAGTACTGAAGCCGGGACTTTTGGGGCCAACGTCCTGACTTTC.

This chain uses TRBV14 with TRBJ2-3; D may be TRBD2 (5 bases). Trimming shortened V by 3 bases and J by 2 bases, and 15 bases separated the two germline ends. The CDR3 totals 16 residues. CDR1 is SGHDN, CDR2 FVKESK, per germline. This chain's CDR3 is CASSQHHGSSTDTQYF. The CDR3 DNA reads as TGTGCCAGCAGCCAGCACCATGGGAGCTCCACAGATACGCAGTATTTT.

The rearrangement links TRBV6-5 to TRBJ1-1; D is unclear. CDR3 length equals 14 residues. V lost 2 bases, J lost 0 bases, and 7 bases lay in between. CDR1 is MNHEY, CDR2 SVGAGI, per germline. The DNA for the CDR3 is TGTGCCAGCAGTTACGAGCTCATGAACACTGAAGCTTTCTTT. This sequence encodes CASSYELMNTEAFF.

The V gene is TRBV25-1, the J gene TRBJ1-4; 8 bases align to TRBD1. Looked up from germline, CDR1 is MGHDK and CDR2 is SYGVNS. The CDR3 length is 15 residues. The trim removed 1 base at V and 4 bases at J, leaving 2 bases unmatched. The CDR3 reads CASSEWGQVNEKLFF. The CDR3 DNA sequence: TGTGCCAGCAGTGAATGGGGACAGGTTAATGAAAAACTGTTTTTT.

The chain employs TRBV21-1 and TRBJ2-3; TRBD2 is the table's D call, not checked against the DNA. TRBV21-1 is listed as a pseudogene. The CDR3 consists of 17 residues. CDR3 sequence (DNA): TGTGCCAGCAGCAAACGAAGAGCCTATTCTAGCACAGATACGCAGTATTTT. Protein product: CASSKRRAYSSTDTQYF.

The CDR3 region is CASSYQARGYEQYF. In DNA form, the CDR3 reads TGCGCCAGCAGCTATCAGGCCAGGGGATACGAGCAGTACTTC. The V gene is TRBV4-1, the J gene TRBJ2-7; maybe TRBD1 (6 bases). The CDR3 runs to 14 residues. V lost 5 bases and J 4 bases, leaving 15 bases between the germline ends. The germline CDR1 and CDR2 sequences are MGHRA and YSYEKL.

This clone was seen just once. This chain joins TRBV7-2 and TRBJ2-1; 14 bases fit TRBD2. CDR3 length equals 17 residues. Looked up from germline, CDR1 is SGHTA and CDR2 is FQGNSA. After removal of 0 bases from V and 8 bases from J, the junction contained 6 bases not matched to a gene. Written as DNA, the CDR3 is TGTGCCAGCAGCTTAGCGGGACTAGCGGGAGAGGGGGATGAGCAGTTCTTC. This codes for CASSLAGLAGEGDEQFF.

This sequence joins TRBV3-1 (or the pseudogene TRBV3-2) and TRBJ1-5, with D unclear. Deletions cut 1 base from V and 5 bases from J, with 9 bases between. This CDR3 is built from 14 residues. Germline CDR1 reads LGHDT; CDR2 reads YNNKEL (reference sequence). The CDR3 sequence: CASSQVAGDQPQHF. The CDR3 DNA reads TGTGCCAGCAGCCAAGTTGCGGGCGATCAGCCCCAGCATTTT.

The chain is built from TRBV19 and TRBJ1-1; D ambiguous. Germline V lookup: CDR1 LNHDA, CDR2 SQIVND (reference sequence). CDR3 length: 14 amino acids. The germline V and J ends were trimmed by 1 base and 6 bases, with 12 bases remaining between them. The CDR3 region is CASSIVREVPEAFF. DNA of the CDR3: TGTGCCAGTAGTATAGTTCGGGAAGTACCTGAAGCTTTCTTT.

This clone occurred once. This chain uses TRBV21-1 with TRBJ1-1; no DNA check was done on the table's D call, TRBD1. TRBV21-1 has pseudogene status. The CDR3 spans 17 residues. Written as DNA, the CDR3 is TGTGCCAGCAGCACATCCCAGGGTTGGGGGCGAAACACTGAAGCTTTCTTT. Translating it yields CASSTSQGWGRNTEAFF.

The chain couples TRBV12-3 or TRBV12-4 to TRBJ1-5, with a tentative D call TRBD1 (6 bases). The CDR3 is made up of 12 amino acids. V gave up 8 bases and J gave up 6 bases, with 11 bases separating them. The CDR3 sequence: CASGGAAQPQHF. The CDR3 DNA is TGTGCCAGCGGGGGGGCGGCTCAGCCCCAGCATTTT.

This clone appeared a few times. The chain employs TRBV30 and TRBJ2-7; 11 positions match TRBD1. The junction had 10 bases not matched to a gene; V was cut back by 6 bases and J by 6 bases. CDR3 size: 14 residues. Per germline, CDR1 GTSNPN and CDR2 SVGIG (reference sequence). The CDR3 is CACASDRGLVEQYF. DNA for the CDR3: TGTGCCTGCGCTTCGGACAGGGGGCTCGTCGAGCAGTACTTC.

This chain connects TRBV5-5 to TRBJ2-2, with TRBD2 matching 7 bases. V gave up 3 bases and J gave up 0 bases; unmatched junction bases: 2. Germline V lookup: CDR1 SGHKS, CDR2 YYEKEE (reference sequence). The CDR3 length is 15 residues. CDR3 loop: CASSWSGANTGELFF. The DNA of the CDR3 is TGTGCCAGCAGCTGGAGCGGGGCGAACACCGGGGAGCTGTTTTTT.

This chain links TRBV4-1 with TRBJ1-6; D unclear. CDR1 is MGHRA and CDR2 is YSYEKL in the germline V gene. Trimming took off 1 base at V and 10 bases at J, with 17 bases between the two ends. The CDR3 spans 16 residues. CDR3 protein: CASSQVMSAAGSPLHF. The CDR3 nucleotides read TGCGCCAGCAGCCAAGTAATGTCGGCGGCGGGCTCACCCCTCCACTTT.

The chain combines TRBV7-8 with TRBJ2-1, with D maybe TRBD2 (7 bases). The V gene lost 7 bases and the J gene lost 7 bases, with 17 bases spanning the gap. CDR3 length equals 14 residues. CDR1 is SGHVS and CDR2 is FQNEAQ in the germline V gene. This chain's CDR3 is CASIPWGGGNEQFF. In DNA form, the CDR3 reads TGTGCCAGCATCCCGTGGGGAGGGGGTAATGAGCAGTTCTTC.

V usage is TRBV27 and J usage is TRBJ2-5; D is perhaps TRBD2 (6 bases). In germline, CDR1 is MNHEY, CDR2 SMNVEV (reference sequence). Trimming removed 3 bases from V and 5 bases from J, with 10 bases in between. The CDR3 sequence is 13 residues long. In nucleotides, the CDR3 is TGTGCCAGCAGTTTGCGGGGCGGGGAGACCCAGTACTTC. Residues: CASSLRGGETQYF.

V gene TRBV5-1 combines with J gene TRBJ2-5; 11 bases align to TRBD1. Germline values: CDR1 SGHRS, CDR2 YFSETQ. The J segment lost 5 bases and the V segment lost 4 bases, leaving 7 bases of the junction unmatched. The CDR3 has 15 residues. This CDR3 is CASSTGQGVGETQYF. CDR3 DNA sequence: TGCGCCAGCAGCACGGGACAGGGGGTAGGGGAGACCCAGTACTTC.

This chain joins TRBV21-1 and TRBJ1-5. TRBV21-1 is reported as a pseudogene. This CDR3 spans 13 amino acids. The CDR3 region has the DNA TGTGCCAGCAGCAAAGGGGAGGCTGGGCCCCAGCATTTT. Translated: CASSKGEAGPQHF.

The chain carries TRBV3-1 (or the pseudogene TRBV3-2) and TRBJ1-2; 8 bases map to TRBD1. The V and J ends lost 6 bases and 3 bases, in that order; junction bases with no gene match: 6. This CDR3 is built from 14 residues. Germline V lookup: CDR1 LGHDT, CDR2 YNNKEL (reference sequence). CDR3: CASSSPTGDYGYTF. CDR3 sequence (DNA): TGTGCCAGCAGTTCCCCGACAGGGGACTATGGCTACACCTTC.

The rearrangement joins TRBV3-1 (or the pseudogene TRBV3-2) to TRBJ2-2, with D possibly matching TRBD2 (6 bases). CDR3 size: 16 residues. Looked up from germline, CDR1 is LGHDT and CDR2 is YNNKEL (reference sequence). V lost 4 bases to trimming and J lost 4 bases, with 16 bases between them. CDR3 nucleotides: TGTGCCAGCAGCCCGGCCTCGGGAGTCGGCACCGGGGAGCTGTTTTTT. It is translated as CASSPASGVGTGELFF.